This is a list of T cell receptor beta chains from one sample in a study of cytomegalovirus exposure and HLA in healthy donors. Profiling relied on immunoSEQ multiplex PCR, and the TCRdb table lists in-frame clones only, not all of them. The table has nearly 110,000 clones, more than 65% seen once. Sequenced material: PBMCs. The receptors were gathered from a woman aged 50 to 60 in good health and CMV-seropositive. Both conserved end residues are part of each CDR3. The D gene is left open where the match is weak. Clone size appears in some rows only: once, few, many, or a class for an expanded clone.

d_call j_call v_call clone_size cdr3_aa cdr3_nt
- TRBJ1-1 TRBV2 - CASSGHFSAGMVAFF TGTGCCAGCAGTGGGCATTTTTCAGCCGGGATGGTGGCTTTCTTT
- TRBJ1-4 TRBV7-9 - CASSLLIPLGSKELFF TGTGCCAGCAGCTTATTAATCCCCCTCGGGAGCAAGGAGTTGTTTTTT
- TRBJ1-2 TRBV6-5 - CASSYGRTAYHYGYTF TGTGCCAGCAGTTACGGAAGGACAGCATATCACTATGGCTACACCTTC
TRBD1 TRBJ2-7 TRBV28 - CASSFPARGKPPSKEQYF TGTGCCAGCAGTTTCCCGGCCAGGGGGAAACCCCCATCTAAAGAGCAGTACTTC
- TRBJ1-1 TRBV6-1 few CASSENLLLNTEAFF TGTGCCAGCAGCGAGAACCTTCTTTTGAACACTGAAGCTTTCTTT
- TRBJ2-7 TRBV2 - CASSDMGLLPSSSYEQYF TGTGCCAGCAGTGACATGGGGCTTCTACCTTCGAGCTCCTACGAGCAGTACTTC
TRBD1 TRBJ1-4 TRBV19 - CASSIQDRGEKLFF TGTGCCAGTAGTATACAGGACAGGGGTGAAAAACTGTTTTTT
- TRBJ2-3 TRBV28 - CASSSKPGTDTQYF TGTGCCAGCAGTTCGAAGCCCGGGACAGATACGCAGTATTTT
- TRBJ1-1 TRBV5-4 few CASSFPGQRNTEAFF TGTGCCAGCAGCTTCCCCGGACAACGGAACACTGAAGCTTTCTTT
TRBD2 TRBJ2-1 TRBV7-9 - CASSLARWGGGNEQFF TGTGCCAGCAGCTTAGCCAGGTGGGGGGGAGGGAATGAGCAGTTCTTC
TRBD1 TRBJ1-1 TRBV28 - CASLSPGQGNTEAFF TGTGCCAGTCTATCACCGGGACAGGGGAACACTGAAGCTTTCTTT
TRBD1 TRBJ1-2 TRBV5-4 - CASSDGTGWDYGYTF TGTGCCAGCAGCGACGGGACAGGATGGGACTATGGCTACACCTTC
TRBD1 TRBJ2-3 TRBV11-1 - CASSFNLGQAKGTDTQYF TGTGCCAGCAGCTTTAACCTGGGACAGGCAAAAGGCACAGATACGCAGTATTTT
TRBD1 TRBJ1-4 TRBV30 - CAWSSGQGPNEKLFF TGTGCCTGGAGCTCAGGACAGGGACCTAATGAAAAACTGTTTTTT
TRBD2 TRBJ2-1 TRBV4-1 - CASSPRGAYNEQFF TGCGCCAGCAGCCCGCGGGGGGCCTACAATGAGCAGTTCTTC
- TRBJ1-3 TRBV30 once CAWSGQGGNTIYF TGTGCCTGGAGTGGTCAGGGAGGAAACACCATATATTTT
TRBD1 TRBJ2-7 TRBV5-1 few CASSVMTGTGAHEQYF TGCGCCAGCAGCGTTATGACCGGGACAGGGGCCCACGAGCAGTACTTC
TRBD1 TRBJ2-1 TRBV6-5 - CASSRQQGANYEQFF TGTGCCAGCAGCCGTCAACAGGGGGCGAATTATGAGCAGTTCTTC
- TRBJ2-1 TRBV7-9 - CASSQEVRTPSQFF TGTGCCAGCAGCCAGGAGGTCAGGACCCCTTCGCAGTTCTTC
- TRBJ2-2 TRBV7-9 - CASQTGGTGELFF TGTGCCAGCCAGACCGGGGGAACCGGGGAGCTGTTTTTT
- TRBJ1-1 TRBV4-1 - CASSLPPSRGNTEAFF TGCGCCAGCAGCCTGCCCCCGAGCAGGGGAAACACTGAAGCTTTCTTT
- TRBJ2-7 TRBV5-5 once CASSLQQGVNYEQYF TGTGCCAGCAGCTTACAACAGGGAGTCAACTACGAGCAGTACTTC
- TRBJ1-1 TRBV18 - CASSLFLTGMNTEAFF TGTGCCAGCTCACTCTTCCTGACAGGAATGAACACTGAAGCTTTCTTT
TRBD1 TRBJ2-1 TRBV30 - CAWNTGQDYNEQFF TGTGCCTGGAATACGGGACAGGACTACAATGAGCAGTTCTTC
- TRBJ2-2 TRBV5-4 - CASSLAPLDTGELFF TGTGCCAGCAGCTTGGCCCCACTCGACACCGGGGAGCTGTTTTTT
- TRBJ2-7 TRBV5-1 - CASSYYTGPSSYEQYF TGCGCCAGCAGCTATTATACAGGGCCGAGCTCCTACGAGCAGTACTTC
- TRBJ1-3 TRBV5-1 - CASSLVGGDGNTIYF TGCGCCAGCAGCTTGGTAGGGGGAGATGGAAACACCATATATTTT